Below are 24 T cell receptor beta chains sequenced from a single sample in a study of T cell clones after liver transplantation. Only in-frame clones appear in the TCRdb table, and some are missing; sequencing was by immunoSEQ multiplex PCR. The sample has tens of thousands of clones; approximately 82% are singletons. The sequences come from CD4+ T cells from blood, collected at the 22-month timepoint. Source of these receptors: a human patient who received a liver transplant. Some T cells here may be from the graft donor.

The chain recombines TRBV20-1 with TRBJ1-1, with a weak D call TRBD1 (6 bases). The CDR3 has 11 residues. The germline V gene encodes CDR1 DFQATT and CDR2 SNEGSKA (reference sequence). The ends were cut back, 6 bases at V and 11 bases at J, with 16 bases in the middle. CDR3 protein: CSARGGRGAFF. CDR3 DNA: TGCAGTGCCAGGGGTGGGAGAGGCGCTTTCTTT.

The chain combines TRBV4-2 with TRBJ2-4; TRBD1 aligns across 9 bases. The germline V gene encodes CDR1 LGHNA and CDR2 YNFKEQ. The CDR3 is 19 residues long. Trimming cost V 0 bases and J 0 bases; bases outside gene matches: 9. CDR3 DNA sequence: TGTGCCAGCAGCCAAGAGGTGACAGGGGGGGTGGTAGCCAAAAACATTCAGTACTTC. The encoded protein is CASSQEVTGGVVAKNIQYF.

V is TRBV5-6 and J is TRBJ1-2; a weak D match, TRBD1 (5 bases). Trimming pared 1 base from V and 3 bases from J, leaving 19 bases between. This CDR3 comprises 17 residues. Germline CDR1 is SGHDT and CDR2 is YYEEEE. CDR3 sequence: CASSLSLGGRRDYGYTF. The CDR3 nucleotides are TGTGCCAGCAGCTTGTCATTGGGGGGACGGCGCGACTATGGCTACACCTTC. The variable domain in full, with the rest retrieved from reference TRBV5-6 and TRBJ1-2, is DAGVTQSPTHLIKTRGQQVTLRCSPKSGHDTVSWYQQALGQGPQFIFQYYEEEERQRGNFPDRFSGHQFPNYSSELNVNALLLGDSALYLCASSLSLGGRRDYGYTFGSGTRLTVV.

The rearrangement links TRBV9 to TRBJ2-3; 12 bases match TRBD2. Per the germline V gene, CDR1 is SGDLS and CDR2 is YYNGEE. This CDR3 contains 19 residues. V trimming: 3 bases; J trimming: 0 bases; junction bases outside the gene matches: 11. This chain's CDR3 is CASSGTSGGPEPSTDTQYF. The CDR3 nucleotides are TGTGCCAGCAGCGGTACTAGCGGGGGGCCGGAGCCTAGCACAGATACGCAGTATTTT.

This clone came up a few times. The CDR3 spells CASSKRDSAYEQYF. In nucleotides, the CDR3 is TGCGCCAGCAGCAAACGGGACAGTGCCTACGAGCAGTACTTC. The chain recombines TRBV5-1 with TRBJ2-7, with TRBD1 matching over 7 bases. The CDR3 extends over 14 amino acids. In germline, CDR1 is SGHRS, CDR2 YFSETQ. V shed 4 bases, J shed 2 bases, and the junction held 6 bases outside the gene matches. The full variable domain, in which reference TRBV5-1 and TRBJ2-7 provide the parts outside the CDR3, is KAGVTQTPRYLIKTRGQQVTLSCSPISGHRSVSWYQQTPGQGLQFLFEYFSETQRNKGNFPGRFSGRQFSNSRSEMNVSTLELGDSALYLCASSKRDSAYEQYFGPGTRLTVT.

V usage is TRBV5-1 and J usage is TRBJ2-6, with D possibly being TRBD1 (6 bases). The germline V and J ends were trimmed by 4 bases and 2 bases, with 7 bases remaining between them. The CDR3 consists of 14 residues. The germline V gene encodes CDR1 SGHRS and CDR2 YFSETQ. The CDR3 is CASSGDTGANVLTF. The CDR3 nucleotides read TGCGCCAGCAGCGGGGACACTGGGGCCAACGTCCTGACTTTC.

The V call is TRBV11-3, the J call TRBJ1-5; D is unclear. V was cut by 3 bases and J by 7 bases, with 10 bases left in between. From germline, CDR1 is SGHNT and CDR2 YENEEA. The CDR3 is 13 residues long. Here the CDR3 reads CASSLAVSQPQHF. CDR3 nucleotides: TGTGCCAGCAGCTTGGCCGTTTCACAGCCCCAGCATTTT.

The V gene is TRBV14, the J gene TRBJ2-2, with a possible D match to TRBD1 (5 bases). With 5 bases removed from V and 5 bases from J, the gap between germline ends came to 18 bases. CDR3 length: 16 amino acids. CDR1 and CDR2 from the germline V gene are SGHDN and FVKESK. CDR3 sequence reads: CASSERATVTTGELFF. CDR3 bases: TGTGCCAGCAGCGAGAGAGCGACAGTTACTACCGGGGAGCTGTTTTTT.

The chain is built from TRBV7-2 and TRBJ2-2; D may be TRBD2 (6 bases). This CDR3 comprises 15 residues. Germline CDR1 reads SGHTA; CDR2 reads FQGNSA. The germline V and J ends were trimmed by 4 bases and 4 bases, with 13 bases remaining between them. The CDR3 is CASSSAAGFTGELFF. CDR3 in DNA: TGTGCCAGCAGCTCCGCGGCGGGGTTCACCGGGGAGCTGTTTTTT.

The chain combines TRBV11-2 with TRBJ2-4; D may correspond to TRBD1 or TRBD2 (6 bases each). The germline V gene has CDR1 SGHAT and CDR2 FQNNGV. V was trimmed by 1 base and J by 7 bases, leaving 11 bases between them. CDR3 length: 14 amino acids. The CDR3 spells CASSLVSGANIQYF. CDR3 bases: TGTGCCAGCAGCTTAGTATCGGGGGCCAACATTCAGTACTTC.

Judged by abundance, this clone is medium-sized (0.01 to 0.1%). The junction differs from germline at one of its ends, possibly a read error. The genes are TRBV5-6 and TRBJ2-5; D might be TRBD1 or TRBD2, each matching 5 bases. CDR3 length: 13 amino acids. CDR1 and CDR2 (germline): SGHDT, YYEEEE. CDR3 loop: CASRLRGWESQYF. The CDR3 coding sequence is TGTGCCAGCAGGCTGAGGGGTTGGGAGAGCCAGTACTTC.

The rearrangement uses TRBV6-6 and TRBJ2-1; D unclear. This CDR3 comprises 12 residues. CDR1 is MNHNY, CDR2 SVGAGI, per germline (reference sequence). The ends were cut back, 8 bases at V and 4 bases at J, with 9 bases in the middle. DNA for the CDR3: TGTGCCAGCCGGGCCGAGTACAATGAGCAGTTCTTC. It is translated as CASRAEYNEQFF.

V and J are TRBV10-3 and TRBJ2-5; 12 bases are shared with TRBD2. Per the germline V gene, CDR1 is ENHRY and CDR2 is SYGVKD. The CDR3 extends over 15 amino acids. The V gene end was trimmed by 6 bases and the J gene end by 4 bases; junction bases not matched to a gene: 6. The CDR3 region has the DNA TGTGCCATCAGGACTAGCGGGAGCCCAGGAGAGACCCAGTACTTC. Its translation is CAIRTSGSPGETQYF.

This clone occurred a few times. V is TRBV4-2 and J is TRBJ1-1; 9 bases are shared with TRBD1. Germline lookup yields CDR1 LGHNA and CDR2 YNFKEQ. The CDR3 has 15 residues. The V and J ends lost 3 bases and 6 bases, in that order; junction bases with no gene match: 8. The CDR3 loop is CASSHSQGAGAEAFF. CDR3 sequence (DNA): TGTGCCAGCAGCCACTCACAGGGGGCTGGCGCTGAAGCTTTCTTT.

V and J are TRBV5-1 and TRBJ2-7; 8 bases are shared with TRBD1. The CDR3 is made up of 14 amino acids. V dropped 0 bases and J dropped 12; count of bases not matched to a gene: 11. The V gene's germline CDR1 is SGHRS and CDR2 YFSETQ. The CDR3 DNA follows: TGCGCCAGCAGCTTGGGCCCGGGACAGGAGGTTTGGTACTTC. Translation gives CASSLGPGQEVWYF.

The J gene is TRBJ2-3, the V gene TRBV27; D is perhaps TRBD2 (7 bases). The germline V gene has CDR1 MNHEY and CDR2 SMNVEV (reference sequence). V dropped 2 bases and J dropped 3 bases, with 18 bases sitting between them. This CDR3 contains 17 residues. CDR3 sequence (DNA): TGTGCCAGCAGTTTAGGGGCCGCGGGGGCGATGACAGATACGCAGTATTTT. This gives the protein CASSLGAAGAMTDTQYF.

This chain links TRBV19 with TRBJ2-2, with 11 nucleotides matching TRBD1. CDR3 size: 15 residues. Germline V gene data show CDR1 as LNHDA and CDR2 as SQIVND (reference sequence). The ends lost 6 bases at V and 5 bases at J; junction bases unmatched: 5. DNA of the CDR3: TGTGCCAGTAGGCCCGGGACAGGGGGGACCGGGGAGCTGTTTTTT. It encodes CASRPGTGGTGELFF.

This clone was seen a handful of times. This chain links TRBV2 with TRBJ1-5, with D tentatively TRBD1 (6 bases). The CDR3 totals 13 residues. V gave up 4 bases and J gave up 7 bases, with 11 bases separating them. Per germline, CDR1 SNHLY and CDR2 FYNNEI. Written as DNA, the CDR3 is TGTGCCAGCAGTGTAGGGGGGATCCAGCCCCAGCATTTT. It translates to CASSVGGIQPQHF.

The CDR3 nucleotides read TGTGCCAGCAGCCCAGTGGGCGTCCAAGAGACCCAGTACTTC. Encoded protein: CASSPVGVQETQYF. This chain connects TRBV7-8 to TRBJ2-5; no clear D gene. The ends were cut back, 5 bases at V and 1 base at J, with 11 bases in the middle. Germline V gene sequence: CDR1 SGHVS, CDR2 FQNEAQ. CDR3 length equals 14 residues.

This chain joins TRBV19 and TRBJ2-4; 8 bases match TRBD1. V gave up 4 bases and J gave up 15 bases; unmatched junction bases: 20. The CDR3 covers 16 residues. Germline V CDR1 and CDR2: LNHDA, SQIVND (reference sequence). The CDR3 DNA reads TGTGCCAGTAGTACCACGGGACAGGATGAATGGCTACTAAGGTACTTC. As protein: CASSTTGQDEWLLRYF.

The CDR3 spells CASNPIGTSTDTQYF. CDR3 bases: TGCGCCAGCAACCCTATAGGCACTAGCACAGATACGCAGTATTTT. V is TRBV5-1 and J is TRBJ2-3, with unresolved D. The CDR3 runs 15 residues. Per germline, CDR1 SGHRS and CDR2 YFSETQ. V shed 6 bases and J shed 0 bases, with 14 bases lying between them.

The chain employs TRBV7-8 and TRBJ2-2; a weak D match, TRBD1 (5 bases). The CDR3 is made up of 14 amino acids. V dropped 5 bases and J dropped 0 bases, with 7 bases sitting between them. Germline loops: CDR1 SGHVS, CDR2 FQNEAQ. The CDR3 DNA is TGTGCCAGCAGCGCGACAGCGAACACCGGGGAGCTGTTTTTT. Encoded protein: CASSATANTGELFF.

CDR3 region: CASSIRPGQGYNEQFF. In DNA form, the CDR3 reads TGTGCCAGTAGTATAAGACCGGGACAGGGGTACAATGAGCAGTTCTTC. The V call is TRBV19, the J call TRBJ2-1, with 10 positions matching TRBD1. The CDR3 is 16 residues long. Germline-derived CDR1 and CDR2 are LNHDA and SQIVND (reference sequence). The J segment lost 4 bases and the V segment lost 2 bases, leaving 5 bases of the junction unmatched.

The rearrangement uses TRBV19 and TRBJ1-2; D is unclear. The germline V gene encodes CDR1 LNHDA and CDR2 SQIVND (reference sequence). The ends were cut back, 4 bases at V and 4 bases at J, with 10 bases in the middle. This CDR3 has 13 amino acids. The CDR3 nucleotides read TGTGCCAGTAGTACTGGGCCGATCTATGGCTACACCTTC. Translation gives CASSTGPIYGYTF.